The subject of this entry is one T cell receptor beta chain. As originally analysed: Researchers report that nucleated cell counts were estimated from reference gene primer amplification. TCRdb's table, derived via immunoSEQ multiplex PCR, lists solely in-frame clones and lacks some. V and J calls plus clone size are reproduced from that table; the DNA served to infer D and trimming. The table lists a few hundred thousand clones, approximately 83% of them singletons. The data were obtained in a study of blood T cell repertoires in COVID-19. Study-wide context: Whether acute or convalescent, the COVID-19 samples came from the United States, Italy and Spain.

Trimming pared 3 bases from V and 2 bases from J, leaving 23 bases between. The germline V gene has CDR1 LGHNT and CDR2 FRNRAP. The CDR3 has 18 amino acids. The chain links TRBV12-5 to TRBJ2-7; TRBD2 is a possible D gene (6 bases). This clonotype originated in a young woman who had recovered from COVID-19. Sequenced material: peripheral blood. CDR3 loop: CASGFSVSFRRGPYEQYF. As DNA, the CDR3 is TGTGCTAGTGGTTTTTCCGTCAGCTTCAGGCGGGGCCCCTACGAGCAGTACTTC.